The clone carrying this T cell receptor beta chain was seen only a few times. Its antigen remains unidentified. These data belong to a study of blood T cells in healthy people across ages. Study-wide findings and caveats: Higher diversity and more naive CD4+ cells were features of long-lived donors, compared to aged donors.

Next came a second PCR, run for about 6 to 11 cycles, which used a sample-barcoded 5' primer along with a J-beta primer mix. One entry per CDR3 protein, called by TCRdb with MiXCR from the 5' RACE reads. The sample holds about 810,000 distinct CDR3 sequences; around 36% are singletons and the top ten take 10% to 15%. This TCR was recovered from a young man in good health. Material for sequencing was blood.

CDR3 protein: CSAKAKGSSYEQYF. CDR3 in DNA: TGCAGTGCTAAAGCTAAAGGCAGCTCCTACGAGCAGTACTTC. This rearrangement joins TRBV20-1 to TRBJ2-7, with D unclear. This CDR3 spans 14 amino acids. Deletions cut 4 bases from V and 0 bases from J, with 13 bases between. CDR1 is DFQATT and CDR2 is SNEGSKA in the germline V gene (reference sequence).